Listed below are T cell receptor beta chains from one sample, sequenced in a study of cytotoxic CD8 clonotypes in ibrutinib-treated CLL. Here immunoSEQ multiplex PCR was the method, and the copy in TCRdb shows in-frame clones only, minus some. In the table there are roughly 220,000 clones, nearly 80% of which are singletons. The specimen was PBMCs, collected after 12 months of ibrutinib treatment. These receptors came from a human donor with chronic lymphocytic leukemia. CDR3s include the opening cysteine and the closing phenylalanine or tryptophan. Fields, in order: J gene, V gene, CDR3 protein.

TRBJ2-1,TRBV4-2,CASSQDEGAGGPYNEQFF
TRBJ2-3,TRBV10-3,CAIRSGGSTDTQYF
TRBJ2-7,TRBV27,CASSLSGQGDEQYF
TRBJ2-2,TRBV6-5,CASSPQGDGGGELFF
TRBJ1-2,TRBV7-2,CASSLAGSDGYTF
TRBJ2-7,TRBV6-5,CASSYSTGGDSYEQYF
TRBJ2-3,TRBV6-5,CASSLRDTDTQYF
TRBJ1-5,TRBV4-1,CASSQSPLRDNQPQHF
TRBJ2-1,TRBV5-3,CARSLKREGDNEQFF
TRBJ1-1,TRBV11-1,CASSFARRAEAFF